The clone carrying this T cell receptor (beta chain) was observed at least ten times. The sample belongs to a study of T-cell reconstitution after alpha-beta-depleted transplantation in children. This CDR3 contains 18 residues. Trimming stripped 1 base from V and 5 bases from J, with 21 bases between. Germline CDR1 and CDR2: SGHDN and FVKESK. The library targeted TCRbeta and was prepared with unique molecular identifiers. Each CDR3 protein is one row after TCRdb ran MiXCR on the PCR reads. Here the sample spans roughly 500,000 distinct CDR3 sequences, 10% being singletons. Sample: PBMCs, taken before TCRalphabeta/CD19-depleted stem cell transplant. The source of this sequence is a child aged 2 to 10 with inherited bone marrow failure, due to receive a stem cell transplant. The chain is built from TRBV14 and TRBJ2-1, with D perhaps being TRBD1 or TRBD2 (5 bases each). The CDR3 nucleotides are TGTGCCAGCAGCCAAGGGTTGACAGCCGAGGGGATCCACAATGAGCAGTTCTTC. This sequence encodes CASSQGLTAEGIHNEQFF.